This T cell receptor beta chain was captured by sequencing in a study of response to subunit inactivated influenza vaccine. Whole-study findings and limits: Only a handful of new T cells, the authors suggested, are recruited with each seasonal influenza vaccination.

In its sample, this clonotype was seen many times. The target antigen is unknown. Trimming took 4 bases from V and 3 from J, leaving 13 bases between them. Germline lookup yields CDR1 SGHTA and CDR2 FQGNSA. The CDR3 runs to 14 residues. From the RT-PCR reads, TCRdb called clonotypes with MiXCR, one entry per CDR3 protein. The sample records some 500,000 distinct CDR3 sequences, under 15% being singletons. This sequence joins TRBV7-2 and TRBJ2-7; possibly TRBD1 for D (6 bases). The sample consisted of PBMCs from blood, taken 40 to 50 days after vaccination. This TCR was sampled from a man aged 45-65 years who received an inactivated influenza vaccine. CDR3 sequence: CASSSGRGGYEQYF. For the CDR3, the DNA is TGTGCCAGCAGCTCCGGTCGAGGGGGCTACGAGCAGTACTTC.